This passage covers 2 T cell receptor beta chains from one sample sequenced in a study of Graves' ophthalmopathy and Graves' hyperthyroidism. TCR beta CDR3 regions were amplified from RNA transcripts. The workflow started with a first-round RT-PCR run with HTBI primers and then moved on to a second-round multiplex PCR. TCRdb passed the multiplex PCR reads through MiXCR, listing each CDR3 protein once. The sample consists of approximately 410,000 distinct CDR3 sequences, about 16% of them appearing once. Sequenced: peripheral blood. These receptors were collected from a woman aged 18-35 years with stable Graves' hyperthyroidism.

Comment on this clonotype: A clone one base away is much larger, so this may be a read error. Likely a read error: the CDR3 ends without its conserved phenylalanine or tryptophan. The chain links TRBV19 to TRBJ2-7; D gene unclear. Trimming cost V 1 base and J 2 bases, with 12 bases left between them. Germline loops: CDR1 LNHDA, CDR2 SQIVND (reference sequence). The CDR3 is 15 residues long. Here the CDR3 reads CASSIGMESAYEQYL. The CDR3 DNA is TGTGCCAGTAGTATAGGGATGGAGAGCGCCTACGAGCAGTACCTC.

The chain uses TRBV15 and TRBJ2-5, with unresolved D. The CDR3 spans 13 residues. Germline V gives CDR1 LNHNV, CDR2 YYDKDF (reference sequence). The V end lost 6 bases, the J end lost 5 bases, and 13 bases lay between the germline ends. The DNA of the CDR3 is TGTGCCACCAGTGAACACGGTGGGGAGACCCAGTACTTC. Translation: CATSEHGGETQYF.